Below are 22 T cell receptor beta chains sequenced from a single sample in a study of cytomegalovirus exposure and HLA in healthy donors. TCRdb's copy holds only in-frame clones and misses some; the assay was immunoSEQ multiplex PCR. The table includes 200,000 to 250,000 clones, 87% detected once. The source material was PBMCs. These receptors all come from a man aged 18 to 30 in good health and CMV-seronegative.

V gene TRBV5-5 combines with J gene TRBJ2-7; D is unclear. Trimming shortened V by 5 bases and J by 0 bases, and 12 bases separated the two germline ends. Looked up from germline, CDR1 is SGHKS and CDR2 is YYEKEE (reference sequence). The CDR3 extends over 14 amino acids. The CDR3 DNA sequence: TGTGCCAGCAGTCCCCAGGTCGGCTCCTACGAGCAGTACTTC. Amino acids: CASSPQVGSYEQYF.

CDR3 in DNA: TGTGCCAGCAGTGCCTACTCTGGAAACACCATATATTTT. It specifies CASSAYSGNTIYF. The chain uses TRBV6-1 and TRBJ1-3; D not certain. The germline V gene encodes CDR1 MNHNS and CDR2 SASEGT. V dropped 4 bases and J dropped 0 bases, with 4 bases sitting between them. The CDR3 loop spans 13 amino acids.

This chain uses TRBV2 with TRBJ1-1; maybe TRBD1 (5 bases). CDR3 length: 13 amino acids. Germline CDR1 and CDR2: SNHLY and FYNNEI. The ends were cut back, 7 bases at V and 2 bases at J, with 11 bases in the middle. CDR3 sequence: CASKGSPNTEAFF. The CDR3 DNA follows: TGTGCCAGCAAGGGGTCACCAAACACTGAAGCTTTCTTT.

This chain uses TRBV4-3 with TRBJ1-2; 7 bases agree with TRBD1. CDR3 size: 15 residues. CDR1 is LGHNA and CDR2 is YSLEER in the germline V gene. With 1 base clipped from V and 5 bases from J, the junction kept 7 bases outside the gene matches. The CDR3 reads CASSQVGRGLYGYTF. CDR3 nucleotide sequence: TGCGCCAGCAGCCAAGTCGGCAGGGGGTTGTATGGCTACACCTTC.

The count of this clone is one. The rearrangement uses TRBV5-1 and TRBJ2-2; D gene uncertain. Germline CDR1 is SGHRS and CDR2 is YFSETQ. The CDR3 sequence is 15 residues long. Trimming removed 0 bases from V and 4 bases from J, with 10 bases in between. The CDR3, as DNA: TGCGCCAGCAGCTTGGAGCCAGACTCCACCGGGGAGCTGTTTTTT. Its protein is CASSLEPDSTGELFF. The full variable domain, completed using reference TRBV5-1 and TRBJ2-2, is KAGVTQTPRYLIKTRGQQVTLSCSPISGHRSVSWYQQTPGQGLQFLFEYFSETQRNKGNFPGRFSGRQFSNSRSEMNVSTLELGDSALYLCASSLEPDSTGELFFGEGSRLTVL.

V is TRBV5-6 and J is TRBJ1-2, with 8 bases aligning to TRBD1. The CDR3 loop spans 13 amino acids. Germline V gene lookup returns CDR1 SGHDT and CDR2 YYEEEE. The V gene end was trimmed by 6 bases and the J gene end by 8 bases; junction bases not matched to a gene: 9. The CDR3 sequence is CASTLPGGRGYTF. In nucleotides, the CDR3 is TGTGCCAGCACTCTGCCAGGGGGCAGGGGCTACACCTTC.

CDR3 loop: CASSLRWGDGYTF. For the CDR3, the DNA is TGTGCCAGCAGCTTAAGGTGGGGAGATGGCTACACCTTC. V gene TRBV7-2 combines with J gene TRBJ1-2, with unresolved D. Trimming left V 2 bases short and J 6 bases short, with 10 bases between. This CDR3 has 13 residues. Germline CDR1 and CDR2: SGHTA and FQGNSA.

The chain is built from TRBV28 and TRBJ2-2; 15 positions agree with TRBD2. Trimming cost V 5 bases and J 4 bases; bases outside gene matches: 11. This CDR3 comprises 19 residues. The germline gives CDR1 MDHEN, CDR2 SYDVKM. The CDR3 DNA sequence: TGTGCCAGCAGTCTTACCCTCGGACTAGCGGGAGGGGGCACCGGGGAGCTGTTTTTT. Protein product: CASSLTLGLAGGGTGELFF. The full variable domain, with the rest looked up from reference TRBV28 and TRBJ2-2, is DVKVTQSSRYLVKRTGEKVFLECVQDMDHENMFWYRQDPGLGLRLIYFSYDVKMKEKGDIPEGYSVSREKKERFSLILESASTNQTSMYLCASSLTLGLAGGGTGELFFGEGSRLTVL.

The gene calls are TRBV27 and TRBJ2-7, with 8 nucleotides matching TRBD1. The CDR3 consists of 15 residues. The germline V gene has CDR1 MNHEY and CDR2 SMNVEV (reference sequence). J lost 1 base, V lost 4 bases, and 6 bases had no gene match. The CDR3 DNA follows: TGTGCCAGCAGTTCTACCGGGACAGGTTCCTACGAGCAGTACTTC. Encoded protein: CASSSTGTGSYEQYF.

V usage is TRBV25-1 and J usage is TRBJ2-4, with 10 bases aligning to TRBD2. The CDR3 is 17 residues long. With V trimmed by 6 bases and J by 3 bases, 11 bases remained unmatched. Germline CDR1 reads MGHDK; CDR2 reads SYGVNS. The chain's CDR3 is CASSQRGGRDDKNIQYF. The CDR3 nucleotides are TGTGCCAGCAGCCAGCGGGGGGGCAGGGATGACAAAAACATTCAGTACTTC. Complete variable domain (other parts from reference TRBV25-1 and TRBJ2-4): EADIYQTPRYLVIGTGKKITLECSQTMGHDKMYWYQQDPGMELHLIHYSYGVNSTEKGDLSSESTVSRIRTEHFPLTLESARPSHTSQYLCASSQRGGRDDKNIQYFGAGTRLSVL.

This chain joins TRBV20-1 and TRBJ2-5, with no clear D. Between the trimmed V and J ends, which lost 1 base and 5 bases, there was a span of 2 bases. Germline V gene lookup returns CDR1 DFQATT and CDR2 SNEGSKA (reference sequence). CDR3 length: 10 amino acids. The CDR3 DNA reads TGCAGTGCTAGAGCGGAGACCCAGTACTTC. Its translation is CSARAETQYF.

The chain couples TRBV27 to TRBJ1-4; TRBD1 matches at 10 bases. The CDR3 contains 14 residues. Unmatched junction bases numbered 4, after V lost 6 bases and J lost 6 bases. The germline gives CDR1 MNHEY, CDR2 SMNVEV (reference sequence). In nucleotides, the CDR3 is TGTGCCAGCAGCCTGGGACAGGGGCATGAAAAACTGTTTTTT. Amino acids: CASSLGQGHEKLFF.

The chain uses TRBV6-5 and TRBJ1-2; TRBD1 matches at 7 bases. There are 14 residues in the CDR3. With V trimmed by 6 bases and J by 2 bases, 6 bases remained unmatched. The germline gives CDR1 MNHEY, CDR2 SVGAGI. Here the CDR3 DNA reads TGTGCCAGCAGCCTTCAGGGGGTAAACTATGGCTACACCTTC. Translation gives CASSLQGVNYGYTF.

The CDR3 nucleotides read TGTGCCAGCAGCTTAGGCGAGAAGATACATGGCTACACCTTC. The encoded protein is CASSLGEKIHGYTF. The genes are TRBV7-9 and TRBJ1-2, with D uncertain. Germline CDR1 SEHNR, CDR2 FQNEAQ (reference sequence). The CDR3 runs 14 residues. V dropped 1 base and J dropped 6 bases, with 12 bases sitting between them.

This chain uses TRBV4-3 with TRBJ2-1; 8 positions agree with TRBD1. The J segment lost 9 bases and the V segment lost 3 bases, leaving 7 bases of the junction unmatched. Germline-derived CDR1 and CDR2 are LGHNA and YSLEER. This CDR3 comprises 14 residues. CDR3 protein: CASSQETGVSEQFF. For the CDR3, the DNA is TGCGCCAGCAGCCAGGAGACAGGGGTTAGTGAGCAGTTCTTC.

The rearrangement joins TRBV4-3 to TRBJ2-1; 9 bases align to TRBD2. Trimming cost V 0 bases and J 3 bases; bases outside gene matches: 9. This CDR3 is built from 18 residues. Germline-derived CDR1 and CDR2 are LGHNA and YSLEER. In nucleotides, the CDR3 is TGCGCCAGCAGCCAAGATGGTAGCGGGAGCCCCCTCTACAATGAGCAGTTCTTC. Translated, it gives CASSQDGSGSPLYNEQFF.

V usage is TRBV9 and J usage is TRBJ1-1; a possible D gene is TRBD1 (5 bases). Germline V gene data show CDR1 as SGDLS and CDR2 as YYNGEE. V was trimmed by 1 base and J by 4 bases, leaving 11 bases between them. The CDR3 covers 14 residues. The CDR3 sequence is CASSVQTGPTEAFF. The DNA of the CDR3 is TGTGCCAGCAGCGTACAAACAGGTCCCACTGAAGCTTTCTTT.

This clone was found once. The chain's CDR3 is CASSYSVGGYEQYF. CDR3 coding DNA: TGTGCCAGCAGTTATTCAGTGGGGGGCTACGAGCAGTACTTC. The chain links TRBV6-5 to TRBJ2-7, with D tentatively TRBD2 (6 bases). V was pared by 3 bases and J by 3 bases, with 12 bases between. The germline gives CDR1 MNHEY, CDR2 SVGAGI. This CDR3 spans 14 amino acids.

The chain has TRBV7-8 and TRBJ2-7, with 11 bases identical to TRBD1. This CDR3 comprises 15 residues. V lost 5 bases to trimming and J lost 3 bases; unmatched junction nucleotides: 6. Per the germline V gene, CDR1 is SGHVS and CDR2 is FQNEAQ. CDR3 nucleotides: TGTGCCAGCAGCCCCTCGGACAGGGGGCTCTACGAGCAGTACTTC. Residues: CASSPSDRGLYEQYF.

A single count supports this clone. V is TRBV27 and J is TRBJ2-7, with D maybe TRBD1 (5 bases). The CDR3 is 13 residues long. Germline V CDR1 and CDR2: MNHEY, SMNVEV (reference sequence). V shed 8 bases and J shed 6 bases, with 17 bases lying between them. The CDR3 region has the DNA TGTGCCAGCGGACAAGACATCCGAGGCGAGCAGTACTTC. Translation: CASGQDIRGEQYF.

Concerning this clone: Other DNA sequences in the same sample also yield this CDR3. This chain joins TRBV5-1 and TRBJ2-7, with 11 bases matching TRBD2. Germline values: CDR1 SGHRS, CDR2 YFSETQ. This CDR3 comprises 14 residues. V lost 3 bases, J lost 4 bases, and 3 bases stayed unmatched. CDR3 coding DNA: TGCGCCAGCAGCTCGGGGACTAGCGGATACGAGCAGTACTTC. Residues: CASSSGTSGYEQYF.

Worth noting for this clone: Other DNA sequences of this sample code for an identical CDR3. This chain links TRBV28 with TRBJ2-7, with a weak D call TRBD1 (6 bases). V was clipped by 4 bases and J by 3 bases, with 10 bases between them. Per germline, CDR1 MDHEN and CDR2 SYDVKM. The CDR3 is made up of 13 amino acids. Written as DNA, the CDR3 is TGTGCCAGCAGTTCGGGACAAAACTACGAGCAGTACTTC. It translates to CASSSGQNYEQYF.